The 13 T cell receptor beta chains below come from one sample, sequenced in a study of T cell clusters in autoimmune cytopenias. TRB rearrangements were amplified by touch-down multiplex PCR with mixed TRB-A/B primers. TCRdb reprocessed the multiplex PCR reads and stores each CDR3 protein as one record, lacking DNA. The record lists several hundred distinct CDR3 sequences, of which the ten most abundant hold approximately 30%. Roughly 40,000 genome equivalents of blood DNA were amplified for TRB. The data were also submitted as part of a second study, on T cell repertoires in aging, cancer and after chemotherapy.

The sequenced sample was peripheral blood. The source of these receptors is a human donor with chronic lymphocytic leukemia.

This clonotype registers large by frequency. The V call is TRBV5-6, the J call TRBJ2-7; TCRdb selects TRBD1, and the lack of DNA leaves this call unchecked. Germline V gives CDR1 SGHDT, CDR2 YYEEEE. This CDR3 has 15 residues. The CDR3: CASSLDGDRDYEQYF.

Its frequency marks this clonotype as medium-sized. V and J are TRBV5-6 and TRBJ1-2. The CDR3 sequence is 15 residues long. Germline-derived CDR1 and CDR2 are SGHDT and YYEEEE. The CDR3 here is CASSLGTVSAYGYTF. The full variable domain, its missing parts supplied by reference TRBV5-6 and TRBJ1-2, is DAGVTQSPTHLIKTRGQQVTLRCSPKSGHDTVSWYQQALGQGPQFIFQYYEEEERQRGNFPDRFSGHQFPNYSSELNVNALLLGDSALYLCASSLGTVSAYGYTFGSGTRLTVV.

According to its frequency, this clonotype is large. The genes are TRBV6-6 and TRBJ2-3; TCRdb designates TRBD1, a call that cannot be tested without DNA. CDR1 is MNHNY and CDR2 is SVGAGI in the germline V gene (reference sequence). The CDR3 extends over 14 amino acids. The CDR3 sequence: CASSYNRERDTQYF.

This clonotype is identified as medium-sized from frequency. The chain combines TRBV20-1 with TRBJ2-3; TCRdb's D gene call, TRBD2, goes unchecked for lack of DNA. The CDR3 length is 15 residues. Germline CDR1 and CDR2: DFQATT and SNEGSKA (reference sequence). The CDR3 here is CSALVANYKADTQYF.

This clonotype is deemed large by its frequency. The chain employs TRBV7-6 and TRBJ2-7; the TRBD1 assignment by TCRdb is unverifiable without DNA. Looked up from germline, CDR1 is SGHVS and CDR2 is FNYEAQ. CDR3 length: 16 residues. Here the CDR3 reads CASSRPRGSVNYEQYF.

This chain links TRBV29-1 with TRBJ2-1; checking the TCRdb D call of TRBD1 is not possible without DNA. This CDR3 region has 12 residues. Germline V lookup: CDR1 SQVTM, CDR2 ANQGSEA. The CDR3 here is CSVDRAQNEQFF.

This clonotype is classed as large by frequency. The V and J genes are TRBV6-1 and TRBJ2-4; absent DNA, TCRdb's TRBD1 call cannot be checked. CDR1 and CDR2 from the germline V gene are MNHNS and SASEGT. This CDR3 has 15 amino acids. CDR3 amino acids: CASSEGTGSKNIQYF.

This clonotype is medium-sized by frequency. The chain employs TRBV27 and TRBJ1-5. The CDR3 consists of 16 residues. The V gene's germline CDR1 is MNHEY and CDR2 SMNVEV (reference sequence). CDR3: CASSLSGGGYNQPQHF.

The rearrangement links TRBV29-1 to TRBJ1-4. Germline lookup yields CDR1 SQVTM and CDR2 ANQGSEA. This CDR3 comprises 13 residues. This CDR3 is CSAGRGTNEKLFF.

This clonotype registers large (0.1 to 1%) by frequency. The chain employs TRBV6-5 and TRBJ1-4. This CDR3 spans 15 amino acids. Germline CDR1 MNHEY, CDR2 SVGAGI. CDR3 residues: CASSSAAATNEKLFF.

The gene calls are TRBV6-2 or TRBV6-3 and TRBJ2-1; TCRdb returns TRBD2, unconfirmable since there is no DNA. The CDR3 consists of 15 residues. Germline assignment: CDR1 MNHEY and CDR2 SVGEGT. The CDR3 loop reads CASSLLSGGHNEQFF.

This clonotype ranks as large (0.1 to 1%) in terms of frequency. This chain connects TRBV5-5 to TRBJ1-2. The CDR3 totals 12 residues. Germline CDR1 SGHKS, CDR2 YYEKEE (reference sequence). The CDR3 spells CASSLVGIGYTF.

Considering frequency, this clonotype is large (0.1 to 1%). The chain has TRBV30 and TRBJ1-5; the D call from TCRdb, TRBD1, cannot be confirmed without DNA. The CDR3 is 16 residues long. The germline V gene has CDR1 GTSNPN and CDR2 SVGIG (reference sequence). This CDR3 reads CAWSDDRSYSNQPQHF. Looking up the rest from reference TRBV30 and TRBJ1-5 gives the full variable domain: SQTIHQWPATLVQPVGSPLSLECTVEGTSNPNLYWYRQAAGRGLQLLFYSVGIGQISSEVPQNLSASRPQDRQFILSSKKLLLSDSGFYLCAWSDDRSYSNQPQHFGDGTRLSIL.